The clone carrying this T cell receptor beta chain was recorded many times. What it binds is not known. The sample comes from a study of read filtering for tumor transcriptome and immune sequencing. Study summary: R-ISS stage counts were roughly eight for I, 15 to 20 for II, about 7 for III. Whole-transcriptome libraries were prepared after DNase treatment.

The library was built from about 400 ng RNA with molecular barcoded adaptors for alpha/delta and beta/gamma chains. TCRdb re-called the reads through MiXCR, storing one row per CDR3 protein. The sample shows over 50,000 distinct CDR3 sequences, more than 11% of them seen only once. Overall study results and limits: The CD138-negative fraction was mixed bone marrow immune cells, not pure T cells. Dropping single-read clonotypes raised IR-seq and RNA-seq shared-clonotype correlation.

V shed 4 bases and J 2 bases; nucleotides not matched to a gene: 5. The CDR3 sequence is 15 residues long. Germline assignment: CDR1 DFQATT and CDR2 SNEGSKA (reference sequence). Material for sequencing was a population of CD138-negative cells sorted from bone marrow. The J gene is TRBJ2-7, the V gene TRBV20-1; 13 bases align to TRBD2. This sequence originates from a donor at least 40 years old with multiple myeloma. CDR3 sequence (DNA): TGCAGTGCTAAGAGTGGGACTAGCGGGACCTACGAGCAGTACTTC. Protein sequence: CSAKSGTSGTYEQYF.